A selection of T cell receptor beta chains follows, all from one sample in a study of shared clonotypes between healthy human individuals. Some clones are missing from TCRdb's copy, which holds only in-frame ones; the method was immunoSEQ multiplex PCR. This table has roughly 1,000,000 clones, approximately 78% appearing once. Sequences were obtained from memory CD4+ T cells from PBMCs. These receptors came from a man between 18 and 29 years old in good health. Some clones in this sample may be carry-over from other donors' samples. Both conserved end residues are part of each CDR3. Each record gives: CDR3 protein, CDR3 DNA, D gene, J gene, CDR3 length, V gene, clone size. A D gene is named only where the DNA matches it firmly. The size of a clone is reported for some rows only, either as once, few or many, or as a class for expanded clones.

CDR3 protein: CASSSGQGDEQYF; CDR3 DNA: TGTGCCAGCAGCTCCGGACAGGGGGACGAGCAGTACTTC; D gene: TRBD1; J gene: TRBJ2-7; CDR3 length: 13; V gene: TRBV5-4; clone size: -
CDR3 protein: CASSTNPGQGSEAFF; CDR3 DNA: TGTGCCAGCAGCACCAACCCGGGACAGGGCTCGGAGGCTTTCTTT; D gene: TRBD1; J gene: TRBJ1-1; CDR3 length: 15; V gene: TRBV9; clone size: -
CDR3 protein: CASSPGLLGLRAF; CDR3 DNA: TGTGCCAGCAGCCCTGGCCTGCTGGGCCTTCGGGCCTTC; D gene: -; J gene: TRBJ1-2; CDR3 length: 13; V gene: TRBV11-2; clone size: -
CDR3 protein: CASSQLQAGGDTGELFF; CDR3 DNA: TGCGCCAGCAGCCAACTCCAAGCGGGAGGCGACACCGGGGAGCTGTTTTTT; D gene: TRBD2; J gene: TRBJ2-2; CDR3 length: 17; V gene: TRBV4-3; clone size: -
CDR3 protein: CASSLQGSNYNEQFF; CDR3 DNA: TGCGCCAGCAGCTTACAGGGCTCCAACTACAATGAGCAGTTCTTC; D gene: -; J gene: TRBJ2-1; CDR3 length: 15; V gene: TRBV5-1; clone size: -
CDR3 protein: CASSLASGLAGVGGYEQYF; CDR3 DNA: TGTGCCAGCAGCTTAGCCTCCGGACTAGCGGGAGTTGGGGGCTACGAGCAGTACTTC; D gene: TRBD2; J gene: TRBJ2-7; CDR3 length: 19; V gene: TRBV7-9; clone size: -
CDR3 protein: CAIRQGGNTGELFF; CDR3 DNA: TGTGCCATCAGGCAGGGGGGGAACACCGGGGAGCTGTTTTTT; D gene: -; J gene: TRBJ2-2; CDR3 length: 14; V gene: TRBV10-3; clone size: -
CDR3 protein: CASRGTGSGEQYF; CDR3 DNA: TGTGCCAGCCGAGGGACAGGGTCAGGCGAGCAGTACTTC; D gene: TRBD1; J gene: TRBJ2-7; CDR3 length: 13; V gene: TRBV14; clone size: -
CDR3 protein: CASSLTGHF; CDR3 DNA: TGCGCCAGCAGCTTGACCGGTCACTTC; D gene: -; J gene: TRBJ2-7; CDR3 length: 9; V gene: TRBV5-1; clone size: -
CDR3 protein: CASSRDNTEAFF; CDR3 DNA: TGTGCCAGCAGTCGGGATAACACTGAAGCTTTCTTT; D gene: -; J gene: TRBJ1-1; CDR3 length: 12; V gene: TRBV2; clone size: many
CDR3 protein: CASSLDGGGVETQYF; CDR3 DNA: TGCGCCAGCAGCTTGGACGGGGGTGGCGTGGAGACCCAGTACTTC; D gene: -; J gene: TRBJ2-5; CDR3 length: 15; V gene: TRBV5-1; clone size: -
CDR3 protein: CASSLGREGNEQFF; CDR3 DNA: TGCGCCAGCAGCTTGGGTAGGGAGGGGAATGAGCAGTTCTTC; D gene: TRBD2; J gene: TRBJ2-1; CDR3 length: 14; V gene: TRBV5-1; clone size: -
CDR3 protein: CASRGLAGGPMDEQFF; CDR3 DNA: TGTGCCAGCAGGGGACTAGCGGGAGGGCCGATGGATGAGCAGTTCTTC; D gene: TRBD2; J gene: TRBJ2-1; CDR3 length: 16; V gene: TRBV28; clone size: -
CDR3 protein: CASSAGGNQPQHF; CDR3 DNA: TGTGCCAGCAGTGCGGGAGGCAATCAGCCCCAGCATTTT; D gene: -; J gene: TRBJ1-5; CDR3 length: 13; V gene: TRBV6-1; clone size: -
CDR3 protein: CASSVAGTGSQNIQYF; CDR3 DNA: TGTGCCAGCAGCGTAGCAGGGACAGGGAGCCAAAACATTCAGTACTTC; D gene: TRBD1; J gene: TRBJ2-4; CDR3 length: 16; V gene: TRBV9; clone size: -
CDR3 protein: CASSPEGLEIYEQYF; CDR3 DNA: TGTGCCAGCAGTCCCGAGGGACTCGAAATCTACGAGCAGTACTTC; D gene: -; J gene: TRBJ2-7; CDR3 length: 15; V gene: TRBV28; clone size: -
CDR3 protein: CASSRGATYEQYF; CDR3 DNA: TGTGCCAGCTCTCGCGGTGCTACCTACGAGCAGTACTTC; D gene: -; J gene: TRBJ2-7; CDR3 length: 13; V gene: TRBV18; clone size: once
CDR3 protein: CASSIRDSIHGYTF; CDR3 DNA: TGTGCCAGTAGTATAAGGGACTCAATCCACGGCTACACCTTC; D gene: -; J gene: TRBJ1-2; CDR3 length: 14; V gene: TRBV19; clone size: -
CDR3 protein: CATSTEGRYIAGVVEQFF; CDR3 DNA: TGTGCCACCAGCACGGAAGGCCGTTACATAGCGGGAGTGGTCGAGCAGTTCTTC; D gene: TRBD2; J gene: TRBJ2-1; CDR3 length: 18; V gene: TRBV15; clone size: few
CDR3 protein: CASSSPGGGGGYTF; CDR3 DNA: TGTGCCAGCAGTTCACCGGGAGGTGGAGGTGGCTACACCTTC; D gene: -; J gene: TRBJ1-2; CDR3 length: 14; V gene: TRBV28; clone size: -
CDR3 protein: CASRGAEGGELFF; CDR3 DNA: TGTGCCAGCAGAGGGGCAGAAGGCGGGGAGCTGTTTTTT; D gene: -; J gene: TRBJ2-2; CDR3 length: 13; V gene: TRBV6-5; clone size: -
CDR3 protein: CASSLDPGTQYF; CDR3 DNA: TGTGCCAGCAGCTTGGACCCGGGGACCCAGTACTTC; D gene: -; J gene: TRBJ2-5; CDR3 length: 12; V gene: TRBV7-9; clone size: -
CDR3 protein: CASSLNRGNYGYTF; CDR3 DNA: TGTGCCAGCAGCCTTAACCGGGGGAACTATGGCTACACCTTC; D gene: -; J gene: TRBJ1-2; CDR3 length: 14; V gene: TRBV7-2; clone size: -
CDR3 protein: CASSEARAGTDTQYF; CDR3 DNA: TGTGCCAGCAGTGAAGCGAGGGCCGGCACAGATACGCAGTATTTT; D gene: -; J gene: TRBJ2-3; CDR3 length: 15; V gene: TRBV2; clone size: -
CDR3 protein: CASQANPTDTQYF; CDR3 DNA: TGCGCCAGCCAGGCCAACCCCACAGATACGCAGTATTTT; D gene: -; J gene: TRBJ2-3; CDR3 length: 13; V gene: TRBV10-1; clone size: -
CDR3 protein: CASTATGGTEAFF; CDR3 DNA: TGCGCCAGCACAGCGACAGGGGGCACTGAAGCTTTCTTT; D gene: TRBD1; J gene: TRBJ1-1; CDR3 length: 13; V gene: TRBV5-1; clone size: -
CDR3 protein: CASSLSGQEHIQYF; CDR3 DNA: TGTGCCAGCAGTTTGTCGGGCCAGGAACACATTCAGTACTTC; D gene: -; J gene: TRBJ2-4; CDR3 length: 14; V gene: TRBV28; clone size: -
CDR3 protein: CASSATTGGDEKLFF; CDR3 DNA: TGTGCCAGCAGTGCCACGACAGGGGGGGATGAAAAACTGTTTTTT; D gene: TRBD1; J gene: TRBJ1-4; CDR3 length: 15; V gene: TRBV6-1; clone size: -
CDR3 protein: CSVDRIADTQYF; CDR3 DNA: TGCAGCGTTGACAGGATCGCAGATACGCAGTATTTT; D gene: -; J gene: TRBJ2-3; CDR3 length: 12; V gene: TRBV29-1; clone size: -
CDR3 protein: CASSLVGQGRHEQFF; CDR3 DNA: TGTGCCAGCAGCTTAGTAGGACAGGGAAGACATGAGCAGTTCTTC; D gene: TRBD1; J gene: TRBJ2-1; CDR3 length: 15; V gene: TRBV7-2; clone size: -
CDR3 protein: CASSPSARITEQFF; CDR3 DNA: TGTGCCAGCAGCCCCTCCGCCAGGATTACTGAGCAGTTCTTC; D gene: -; J gene: TRBJ2-1; CDR3 length: 14; V gene: TRBV7-2; clone size: -
CDR3 protein: CASSHLQGGSNQPQHF; CDR3 DNA: TGTGCCAGCAGCCATTTACAGGGAGGCAGCAATCAGCCCCAGCATTTT; D gene: -; J gene: TRBJ1-5; CDR3 length: 16; V gene: TRBV4-2; clone size: -
CDR3 protein: CASSSGLIETQYF; CDR3 DNA: TGTGCCAGCAGCTCAGGACTTATCGAGACCCAGTACTTC; D gene: -; J gene: TRBJ2-5; CDR3 length: 13; V gene: TRBV7-8; clone size: -
CDR3 protein: CASSLRGRVNYGYTF; CDR3 DNA: TGTGCCAGCAGTTTACGGGGCAGGGTTAACTATGGCTACACCTTC; D gene: -; J gene: TRBJ1-2; CDR3 length: 15; V gene: TRBV28; clone size: once
CDR3 protein: CASSQDWRREQFF; CDR3 DNA: TGTGCCAGCAGCCAAGACTGGCGACGAGAGCAGTTCTTC; D gene: -; J gene: TRBJ2-1; CDR3 length: 13; V gene: TRBV14; clone size: -
CDR3 protein: CASSPGQGYGYTF; CDR3 DNA: TGTGCCAGCAGCCCGGGACAGGGCTATGGCTACACCTTC; D gene: TRBD1; J gene: TRBJ1-2; CDR3 length: 13; V gene: TRBV27; clone size: -
CDR3 protein: CASSLAGLTDTQYF; CDR3 DNA: TGTGCCAGCAGCTTAGCAGGGCTCACAGATACGCAGTATTTT; D gene: -; J gene: TRBJ2-3; CDR3 length: 14; V gene: TRBV7-2; clone size: -
CDR3 protein: CASSVDGENTEAFF; CDR3 DNA: TGTGCCAGCAGTGTGGATGGTGAAAACACTGAAGCTTTCTTT; D gene: -; J gene: TRBJ1-1; CDR3 length: 14; V gene: TRBV2; clone size: once
CDR3 protein: CASRETAKPYGYTF; CDR3 DNA: TGTGCCAGCAGAGAGACAGCGAAGCCCTATGGCTACACCTTC; D gene: -; J gene: TRBJ1-2; CDR3 length: 14; V gene: TRBV2; clone size: -
CDR3 protein: CASSLPGGAGPSEQYF; CDR3 DNA: TGTGCCAGCAGTCTCCCAGGGGGCGCAGGACCTTCCGAGCAGTACTTC; D gene: TRBD1; J gene: TRBJ2-7; CDR3 length: 16; V gene: TRBV28; clone size: few
CDR3 protein: CASGGQGRNTGELFF; CDR3 DNA: TGTGCCAGCGGGGGGCAGGGGCGAAACACCGGGGAGCTGTTTTTT; D gene: -; J gene: TRBJ2-2; CDR3 length: 15; V gene: TRBV2; clone size: -
CDR3 protein: CASSAGASADTQYF; CDR3 DNA: TGTGCCAGCAGCGCCGGGGCCTCAGCGGATACGCAGTATTTT; D gene: -; J gene: TRBJ2-3; CDR3 length: 14; V gene: TRBV7-3; clone size: -
CDR3 protein: CASSLTAGGGYNEQFF; CDR3 DNA: TGTGCCAGCAGCTTAACCGCGGGAGGGGGATACAATGAGCAGTTCTTC; D gene: TRBD2; J gene: TRBJ2-1; CDR3 length: 16; V gene: TRBV7-3; clone size: -
CDR3 protein: CAGGNPGTAQIYGYTF; CDR3 DNA: TGTGCCGGGGGGAACCCTGGGACAGCCCAAATTTATGGCTACACCTTC; D gene: TRBD1; J gene: TRBJ1-2; CDR3 length: 16; V gene: TRBV30; clone size: few
CDR3 protein: CASSVGGGHGNIQYF; CDR3 DNA: TGTGCCAGCAGTGTGGGGGGAGGGCACGGAAACATTCAGTACTTC; D gene: TRBD2; J gene: TRBJ2-4; CDR3 length: 15; V gene: TRBV28; clone size: few
CDR3 protein: CASSLGGTTNNEQFF; CDR3 DNA: TGCGCCAGCAGCTTGGGCGGAACGACCAACAATGAGCAGTTCTTC; D gene: -; J gene: TRBJ2-1; CDR3 length: 15; V gene: TRBV5-1; clone size: -
CDR3 protein: CASSLEENSPLHF; CDR3 DNA: TGTGCCAGCAGCTTGGAGGAGAATTCACCCCTCCACTTT; D gene: -; J gene: TRBJ1-6; CDR3 length: 13; V gene: TRBV5-4; clone size: -
CDR3 protein: CASSLSRRGQTEAFF; CDR3 DNA: TGCGCCAGCAGCTTGAGCCGCAGGGGGCAAACTGAAGCTTTCTTT; D gene: TRBD1; J gene: TRBJ1-1; CDR3 length: 15; V gene: TRBV5-1; clone size: -
CDR3 protein: CASSGQGTDTQYF; CDR3 DNA: TGCGCCAGCAGCGGACAGGGAACAGATACGCAGTATTTT; D gene: TRBD1; J gene: TRBJ2-3; CDR3 length: 13; V gene: TRBV5-1; clone size: -
CDR3 protein: CASSLGGSEQFF; CDR3 DNA: TGTGCCAGCAGCTTGGGAGGCAGTGAGCAGTTCTTC; D gene: -; J gene: TRBJ2-1; CDR3 length: 12; V gene: TRBV7-2; clone size: -
CDR3 protein: CSATIRDVPFF; CDR3 DNA: TGCAGTGCAACAATCCGGGACGTTCCTTTCTTT; D gene: -; J gene: TRBJ1-1; CDR3 length: 11; V gene: TRBV20-1; clone size: -
CDR3 protein: CASTPLPGQLAKNIQYF; CDR3 DNA: TGTGCCAGCACCCCCCTCCCGGGACAGCTAGCCAAAAACATTCAGTACTTC; D gene: TRBD1; J gene: TRBJ2-4; CDR3 length: 17; V gene: TRBV5-4; clone size: -
CDR3 protein: CASSLVGTSGGVDTQYF; CDR3 DNA: TGCGCCAGCAGCTTGGTCGGCACTAGCGGAGGGGTAGATACGCAGTATTTT; D gene: TRBD2; J gene: TRBJ2-3; CDR3 length: 17; V gene: TRBV5-1; clone size: -
CDR3 protein: CASSFFSGRIQETQYF; CDR3 DNA: TGTGCCAGCAGTTTTTTTAGCGGGAGGATCCAAGAGACCCAGTACTTC; D gene: TRBD2; J gene: TRBJ2-5; CDR3 length: 16; V gene: TRBV28; clone size: once